These 2 T cell receptor beta chains share one sample of origin, sequenced in a study of shared clonotypes between healthy human individuals (TCRdb year 2020). CD8 naive samples were CD45RO-negative cells positively selected for CCR7, giving a CD45RA+CCR7+ population that excluded TemRA cells. Libraries were built with the immunoSEQ multiplex PCR assay. The table was pulled from immuneACCESS by TCRdb, which kept in-frame rearrangements only. Such tables lose some clones; where checked, under half of the loss comes from unresolved V genes, and the rest has no known cause. Here the sample has roughly 2,000,000 clones; approximately 94% occur a single time. The leading ten clones occupy 1% to 1.5% of the sample. Specimen: naive CD8+ T cells sorted from blood. The cell subset or site tag for this specimen amounts to: CD45RA+CCR7+. All receptors derive from a man aged 18 to 30 in good health.

The chain has TRBV13 and TRBJ1-6, with D hard to call. The germline CDR1 and CDR2 sequences are PRHDT and FYEKMQ (reference sequence). There are 15 residues in the CDR3. Trimming removed 4 bases at V and 5 bases at J, with 12 bases between. CDR3 DNA: TGTGCCAGCAGCTCCCATAGTATGGATAATTCACCCCTCCACTTT. Protein product: CASSSHSMDNSPLHF.

The chain is built from TRBV7-9 and TRBJ1-3; maybe TRBD1 (6 bases). The CDR3 spans 16 residues. CDR1 is SEHNR, CDR2 FQNEAQ, per germline (reference sequence). V lost 5 bases and J 2 bases, leaving 16 bases between the germline ends. The chain's CDR3 is CASSPLGQGPGNTIYF. DNA for the CDR3: TGTGCCAGCAGCCCCCTTGGCCAGGGGCCTGGAAACACCATATATTTT.